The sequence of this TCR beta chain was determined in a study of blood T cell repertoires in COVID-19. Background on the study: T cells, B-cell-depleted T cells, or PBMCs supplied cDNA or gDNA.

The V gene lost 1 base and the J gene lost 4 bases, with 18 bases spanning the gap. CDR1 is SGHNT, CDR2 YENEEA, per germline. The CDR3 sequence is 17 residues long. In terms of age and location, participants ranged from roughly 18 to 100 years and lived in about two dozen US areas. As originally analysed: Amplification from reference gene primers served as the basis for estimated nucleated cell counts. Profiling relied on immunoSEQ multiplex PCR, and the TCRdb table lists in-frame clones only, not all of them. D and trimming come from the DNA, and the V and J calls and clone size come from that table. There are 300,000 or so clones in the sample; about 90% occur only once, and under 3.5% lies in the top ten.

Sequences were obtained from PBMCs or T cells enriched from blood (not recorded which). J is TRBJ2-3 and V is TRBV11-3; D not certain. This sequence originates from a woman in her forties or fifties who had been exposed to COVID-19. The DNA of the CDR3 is TGTGCCAGCAGCTTAGGGTCCGACGGCTCGGCGGCAGATACGCAGTATTTT. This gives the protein CASSLGSDGSAADTQYF. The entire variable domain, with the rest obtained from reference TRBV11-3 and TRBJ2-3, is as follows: EAGVVQSPRYKIIEKKQPVAFWCNPISGHNTLYWYLQNLGQGPELLIRYENEEAVDDSQLPKDRFSAERLKGVDSTLKIQPAELGDSAVYLCASSLGSDGSAADTQYFGPGTRLTVL.